A single T cell receptor (beta chain) is shown here with its context. Its antigen remains unidentified. This sample was included in a study of long-term antiretroviral therapy in people with HIV. Study results and limitations: Before ART, certain clones expanded, and these dominated the repertoire at all time points.

Running of the v3.0 immunoSEQ assay took place at survey level. The protocol was immunoSEQ multiplex PCR, while the TCRdb copy is restricted to in-frame clones and leaves out a portion. The data contain approximately 11,000 clones, roughly 80% of them seen just once; the ten biggest clones take up about 19%. Losses at the gene ends were 3 bases for V and 1 base for J; bases not matched to a gene: 16. CDR1 and CDR2 from the germline V gene are SGHRS and YFSETQ. There are 18 residues in the CDR3. The receptor comes from a man between 45 and 60 years old with HIV. The sample was unsorted PBMCs, taken about 7 years after starting antiretroviral therapy. The genes are TRBV5-1 and TRBJ2-7; 7 nucleotides align to TRBD1. The CDR3 loop is CASSSSPTGTVMSYEQYF. CDR3 nucleotides: TGCGCCAGCAGCTCGAGTCCTACCGGGACAGTCATGTCCTACGAGCAGTACTTC. The variable domain in full, with the rest retrieved from reference TRBV5-1 and TRBJ2-7, is KAGVTQTPRYLIKTRGQQVTLSCSPISGHRSVSWYQQTPGQGLQFLFEYFSETQRNKGNFPGRFSGRQFSNSRSEMNVSTLELGDSALYLCASSSSPTGTVMSYEQYFGPGTRLTVT.